This entry lists 19 T cell receptor beta chains sequenced from one sample in a study of blood T cell repertoires in COVID-19. TCRdb keeps only in-frame clones here, not all; method: immunoSEQ multiplex PCR. The profile shows about 99,000 clones, 84% of them singletons. Sequenced material: peripheral blood. The source is a human donor in a cohort sampled during active COVID-19.

This clone has only one observation. This chain connects TRBV15 to TRBJ2-1; tentative D call: TRBD1 (5 bases). Trimming removed 9 bases from V and 4 bases from J, with 16 bases in between. The CDR3 loop spans 14 amino acids. CDR1 is LNHNV, CDR2 YYDKDF, per germline (reference sequence). CDR3 protein: CATSSLGVYNEQFF. CDR3 sequence (DNA): TGTGCCACGTCTTCTCTAGGGGTATACAATGAGCAGTTCTTC.

This chain joins TRBV10-2 and TRBJ2-2, with D tentatively TRBD2 (7 bases). Germline values: CDR1 WSHSY, CDR2 SAAADI. V lost 6 bases, J lost 1 base, and 9 bases lay in between. The CDR3 extends over 14 amino acids. The CDR3 nucleotides read TGCGCCAGCAGGGGGGGGCTGAACACCGGGGAGCTGTTTTTT. Translated, it gives CASRGGLNTGELFF.

The J gene is TRBJ2-1, the V gene TRBV5-1; D possibly corresponds to TRBD1 (6 bases). The germline CDR1 and CDR2 sequences are SGHRS and YFSETQ. The CDR3 runs 14 residues. The germline V and J ends were trimmed by 4 bases and 3 bases, with 11 bases remaining between them. The CDR3 region has the DNA TGCGCCAGCAGCCGACGGACAGACTACAATGAGCAGTTCTTC. As protein: CASSRRTDYNEQFF.

The chain has TRBV2 and TRBJ2-7, with a weak D call TRBD1 (6 bases). The CDR3 is 14 amino acids. CDR1 SNHLY and CDR2 FYNNEI come from the germline V gene. Trimming removed 6 bases from V and 4 bases from J, with 16 bases in between. The DNA of the CDR3 is TGTGCCAGCAGCATGCGGGTAGGGGGATACGAGCAGTACTTC. Amino acids: CASSMRVGGYEQYF.

The V gene is TRBV5-1, the J gene TRBJ2-1; D is possibly TRBD2 (5 bases). Germline values: CDR1 SGHRS, CDR2 YFSETQ. V lost 0 bases, J lost 15 bases, and 22 bases lay in between. The CDR3 extends over 15 amino acids. CDR3 loop: CASSLDPGTVSHSFF. The CDR3 DNA reads TGCGCCAGCAGCTTGGATCCGGGAACAGTTTCCCATTCGTTCTTC.

Judged by abundance, this clone is large (0.1 to 1%). This sequence joins TRBV15 and TRBJ2-5; TRBD1 is a possible D gene (5 bases). Germline CDR1 and CDR2: LNHNV and YYDKDF (reference sequence). V dropped 3 bases and J dropped 5 bases, with 10 bases sitting between them. There are 13 residues in the CDR3. The DNA for the CDR3 is TGTGCCACCAGCAGTGTGGCAGGGGAGACCCAGTACTTC. Encoded protein: CATSSVAGETQYF. The full variable domain, its missing parts supplied by reference TRBV15 and TRBJ2-5, is DAMVIQNPRYQVTQFGKPVTLSCSQTLNHNVMYWYQQKSSQAPKLLFHYYDKDFNNEADTPDNFQSRRPNTSFCFLDIRSPGLGDTAMYLCATSSVAGETQYFGPGTRLLVL.

J is TRBJ1-2 and V is TRBV5-1; D gene unclear. Per germline, CDR1 SGHRS and CDR2 YFSETQ. This CDR3 contains 12 residues. Trimming cost V 0 bases and J 4 bases, with 4 bases left between them. The CDR3 region is CASSLDGYGYTF. The CDR3 nucleotides are TGCGCCAGCAGCTTGGACGGCTATGGCTACACCTTC.

The genes are TRBV2 and TRBJ1-5; D is perhaps TRBD1 (5 bases). V lost 4 bases, J lost 7 bases, and 14 bases lay in between. The CDR3 loop spans 14 amino acids. Germline V gene lookup returns CDR1 SNHLY and CDR2 FYNNEI. CDR3 amino acids: CASSGQSPGQPQHF. The DNA for the CDR3 is TGTGCCAGCAGTGGACAGTCCCCAGGGCAGCCCCAGCATTTT.

This rearrangement joins TRBV6-5 to TRBJ2-5, with D possibly being TRBD2 (6 bases). CDR1 and CDR2 from the germline V gene are MNHEY and SVGAGI. V was cut by 4 bases and J by 2 bases, with 14 bases left in between. The CDR3 extends over 15 amino acids. This CDR3 reads CASSWSTRLQETQYF. DNA of the CDR3: TGTGCCAGCAGTTGGTCGACTAGATTGCAAGAGACCCAGTACTTC.

This sequence joins TRBV19 and TRBJ2-5, with 12 bases lining up with TRBD2. The CDR3 runs 14 residues. Per the germline V gene, CDR1 is LNHDA and CDR2 is SQIVND (reference sequence). V was clipped by 5 bases and J by 9 bases; unmatched bases: 7. The CDR3 region has the DNA TGTGCCAGTAGTCTGACTAGCGGGGGCGAGGCCCAGTACTTC. This gives the protein CASSLTSGGEAQYF.

The CDR3 DNA reads TGTGCCAGCTCCCTTGCCCAGCGGGGGCTAGATACGCAGTATTTT. Encoded protein: CASSLAQRGLDTQYF. The chain links TRBV18 to TRBJ2-3, with TRBD2 matching over 8 bases. The CDR3 is made up of 15 amino acids. Germline V gives CDR1 KGHSH, CDR2 LQKENI. The V gene end was trimmed by 6 bases and the J gene end by 5 bases; junction bases not matched to a gene: 10.

This chain uses TRBV29-1 with TRBJ1-1; a weak D match, TRBD1 (6 bases). CDR3 size: 13 residues. The V and J ends lost 3 bases and 5 bases respectively, with 13 bases between them. CDR1 and CDR2 from the germline V gene are SQVTM and ANQGSEA. The CDR3 region has the DNA TGCAGCGTTGACGTTATTAGGGGGACTGAAGCTTTCTTT. This encodes CSVDVIRGTEAFF. Complete variable domain (other parts from reference TRBV29-1 and TRBJ1-1): SAVISQKPSRDICQRGTSLTIQCQVDSQVTMMFWYRQQPGQSLTLIATANQGSEATYESGFVIDKFPISRPNLTFSTLTVSNMSPEDSSIYLCSVDVIRGTEAFFGQGTRLTVV.

The gene calls are TRBV7-9 and TRBJ2-1, with TRBD2 matching 7 bases. This CDR3 is 14 amino acids long. J lost 2 bases, V lost 5 bases, and 3 bases had no gene match. Germline V gene sequence: CDR1 SEHNR, CDR2 FQNEAQ (reference sequence). This CDR3 reads CASSVGGTYNEQFF. CDR3 nucleotides: TGTGCCAGCAGCGTCGGGGGGACCTACAATGAGCAGTTCTTC.

The V and J genes are TRBV27 and TRBJ2-7; D unclear. This CDR3 comprises 14 residues. Deletions cut 6 bases from V and 1 base from J, with 13 bases between. Germline-derived CDR1 and CDR2 are MNHEY and SMNVEV (reference sequence). The CDR3 DNA follows: TGTGCCAGCAGGCCGATCAGGAATTCCTACGAGCAGTACTTC. It encodes CASRPIRNSYEQYF.

The chain carries TRBV5-1 and TRBJ1-1; D uncertain. Trimming pared 0 bases from V and 0 bases from J, leaving 9 bases between. The CDR3 consists of 15 residues. Germline V gives CDR1 SGHRS, CDR2 YFSETQ. The CDR3 here is CASSLAFGMNTEAFF. CDR3 bases: TGCGCCAGCAGCTTGGCCTTCGGTATGAACACTGAAGCTTTCTTT. Full variable domain (rest looked up from reference TRBV5-1 and TRBJ1-1): KAGVTQTPRYLIKTRGQQVTLSCSPISGHRSVSWYQQTPGQGLQFLFEYFSETQRNKGNFPGRFSGRQFSNSRSEMNVSTLELGDSALYLCASSLAFGMNTEAFFGQGTRLTVV.

Note on this clone: The junction shows a germline mismatch at one end, possibly a read error. The gene calls are TRBV2 and TRBJ2-5; D gene uncertain. CDR1 is SNHLY and CDR2 is FYNNEI in the germline V gene. CDR3 size: 13 residues. The CDR3 nucleotides read TGTGCCAGCAGTGCAGACAACCACGAGACCCAGTACTTC. This gives the protein CASSADNHETQYF.

The V and J genes are TRBV5-1 and TRBJ2-3; D might be TRBD2 (5 bases). Germline CDR1 reads SGHRS; CDR2 reads YFSETQ. Trimming removed 4 bases from V and 7 bases from J, with 10 bases in between. This CDR3 has 12 amino acids. The CDR3 nucleotides read TGCGCCAGCAGCACGGACGGGAATACGCAGTATTTT. As protein: CASSTDGNTQYF.

This clone was found a few times. This chain uses TRBV30 with TRBJ1-6, with no clear D. Germline loops: CDR1 GTSNPN, CDR2 SVGIG (reference sequence). Trimming cost V 2 bases and J 4 bases, with 6 bases left between them. The CDR3 totals 13 residues. This CDR3 is CAWSSGYNSPLHF. CDR3 DNA: TGTGCCTGGAGTTCGGGTTATAATTCACCCCTCCACTTT.

The chain has TRBV6-6 and TRBJ1-4; no clear D gene. Germline V lookup: CDR1 MNHNY, CDR2 SVGAGI (reference sequence). V lost 4 bases to trimming and J lost 5 bases, with 2 bases between them. CDR3 length: 11 amino acids. In DNA form, the CDR3 reads TGTGCCAGCAGTTCGAATGAAAAACTGTTTTTT. Translated, it gives CASSSNEKLFF.